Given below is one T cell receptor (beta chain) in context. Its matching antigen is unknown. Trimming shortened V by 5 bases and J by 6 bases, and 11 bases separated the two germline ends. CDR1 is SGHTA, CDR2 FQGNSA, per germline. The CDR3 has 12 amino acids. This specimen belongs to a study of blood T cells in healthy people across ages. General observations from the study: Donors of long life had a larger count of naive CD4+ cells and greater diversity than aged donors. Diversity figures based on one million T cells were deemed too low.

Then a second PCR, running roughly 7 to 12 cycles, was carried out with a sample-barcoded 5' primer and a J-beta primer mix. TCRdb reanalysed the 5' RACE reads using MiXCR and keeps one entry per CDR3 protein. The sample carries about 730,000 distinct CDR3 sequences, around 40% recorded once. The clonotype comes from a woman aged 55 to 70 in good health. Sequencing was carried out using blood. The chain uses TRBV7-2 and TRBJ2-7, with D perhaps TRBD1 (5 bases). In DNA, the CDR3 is TGTGCCAGCAGCGTACAGGTATCCGAGCAGTACTTC. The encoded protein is CASSVQVSEQYF.